This T cell receptor beta chain was sequenced in a study of cytomegalovirus exposure and HLA in healthy donors. 60 Vbeta and 13 Jbeta primers were used in PCR. This table comes from immunoSEQ multiplex PCR, and its TCRdb copy is limited to in-frame clones, with some not included. Of just over 150,000 clones in the sample, approximately 84% were seen once. Notes on this clone: Its antigen is currently unknown.

Points from the study as a whole: TRBV6-2, TRBV6-3 and some other V segments were excluded as indistinguishable. The number of N-insertions in an Asian-associated ancestry cluster was reportedly below the roughly 620-donor mean in a later analysis. Rare sequences made up most TCRs, while some public TCRs were found in many donors. Among the CMV-associated chains, a few were confirmed in vitro as specific for CMV antigens.

Trimming took 11 bases from V and 9 from J; bases not matched to a gene: 11. Germline CDR1 is SEHNR and CDR2 is FQNEAQ (reference sequence). The CDR3 has 13 residues. This clonotype was obtained from a woman aged 18-30 years in good health and CMV-seronegative. J is TRBJ2-5 and V is TRBV7-9; 11 bases agree with TRBD2. The sample consisted of PBMCs. CDR3 coding DNA: TGTGCCTCTAAGTTAGCGGGAGGGCCCGCCCAGTACTTC. Encoded protein: CASKLAGGPAQYF. Variable domain in full (rest from reference TRBV7-9 and TRBJ2-5): DTGVSQNPRHKITKRGQNVTFRCDPISEHNRLYWYRQTLGQGPEFLTYFQNEAQLEKSRLLSDRFSAERPKGSFSTLEIQRTEQGDSAMYLCASKLAGGPAQYFGPGTRLLVL.